This T cell receptor (beta chain) comes out of a study of STAT5B mutations in CD4+ large granular lymphocyte leukemia. Broader study findings: Data were not HLA-matched across samples.

V lost 5 bases, J lost 5 bases, and 14 bases lay in between. Germline CDR1 and CDR2: WSHSY and SAAADI. The CDR3 contains 14 residues. The repertoire was sequenced with immunoSEQ multiplex PCR; TCRdb's copy has only in-frame clones and lacks some. The sample lists tens of thousands of clones; under 85% were seen once. A remark on this clone: Its antigen is unknown.

V gene TRBV10-2 combines with J gene TRBJ2-3, with D hard to call. The source material was CD4+ T cells from blood buffy coats. This clonotype originated in a human donor in good health. CDR3 nucleotide sequence: TGCGCCAGCAGTAACCCCCGCTCAGTAGATACGCAGTATTTT. Translation: CASSNPRSVDTQYF.